A selection of T cell receptor beta chains follows, all from one sample in a study of CD8+CD57+ T cells in acquired aplastic anemia. TCRdb reprocessed the reads via MiXCR and lists one record per CDR3 protein. The sample lists 400,000 to 600,000 distinct CDR3 sequences; around a third were seen once. The sample consisted of sorted CD4+, CD8+, or CD8+CD57+ T cells (not recorded which) from PBMCs. These receptors were collected from a human donor with aplastic anemia. Both conserved end residues are part of each CDR3. Each record gives: V gene, clone size, D gene, J gene, CDR3 protein, CDR3 DNA. D genes are given only for firm matches. Size is omitted from some rows. Given values are once, few, many or a class for expanded clones.

>TRBV12-3/TRBV12-4|many|-|TRBJ1-2
CASKGAFYGYTF
TGTGCCAGCAAAGGAGCCTTCTATGGCTACACCTTC
>TRBV4-1|many|-|TRBJ1-6
CASSQENIISPLHF
TGCGCCAGCAGCCAAGAGAACATAATTTCACCCCTCCACTTT
>TRBV20-1|few|TRBD1|TRBJ1-5
CSADKDRGYSNQPQHF
TGCAGTGCTGACAAGGACAGGGGATATAGCAATCAGCCCCAGCATTTT
>TRBV9|few|-|TRBJ2-2
CASSVAGQGNTGELFF
TGTGCCAGCAGCGTAGCTGGGCAGGGTAACACCGGGGAGCTGTTTTTT
>TRBV7-6|once|TRBD1|TRBJ1-4
CASSLEGRTGSEKLFF
TGTGCCAGCAGCTTAGAAGGTCGGACAGGGAGTGAAAAACTGTTTTTT
>TRBV5-6|-|-|TRBJ2-5
CASSLVHRQETQYF
TGTGCCAGCAGCTTGGTACACAGGCAAGAGACCCAGTACTTC
>TRBV5-5|many|-|TRBJ1-2
CASSLATSEGYTF
TGTGCCAGCAGCTTGGCCACATCGGAAGGCTACACCTTC
>TRBV9|many|TRBD1|TRBJ1-2
CASSAGTGANYGYTF
TGTGCCAGCAGCGCCGGGACAGGGGCTAACTATGGCTACACCTTC
>TRBV20-1|-|TRBD1|TRBJ1-4
CSARGQGSATNEKLFF
TGCAGTGCTAGGGGACAGGGTTCGGCCACTAATGAAAAACTGTTTTTT
>TRBV20-1|-|TRBD2|TRBJ2-1
CSAYPYSGISHEQFF
TGCAGTGCCTACCCTTACAGCGGGATTTCCCATGAGCAGTTCTTC
>TRBV4-1|-|-|TRBJ1-6
CASSQGGITGSLPLHF
TGCGCCAGCAGCCAAGGAGGAATTACAGGGTCCCTGCCCCTCCACTTT
>TRBV11-2|-|-|TRBJ2-3
CASSLVTGSTDTQYF
TGTGCCAGCAGCTTAGTGACTGGGAGCACAGATACGCAGTATTTT
>TRBV7-3|-|TRBD1|TRBJ2-5
CASSDRGQPKETQYF
TGTGCCAGCAGCGATCGGGGACAGCCTAAAGAGACCCAGTACTTC
>TRBV20-1|-|TRBD2|TRBJ2-2
CSAYPMTSGESGELFF
TGCAGTGCCTACCCTATGACTAGCGGAGAATCAGGGGAGCTGTTTTTT
>TRBV6-1|-|TRBD1|TRBJ1-2
CASSVQGMNYGYTF
TGTGCCAGCAGTGTACAGGGGATGAACTATGGCTACACCTTC
>TRBV6-6|few|TRBD1|TRBJ2-7
CASSQTGGGEQYF
TGTGCCAGCAGTCAGACAGGGGGCGGCGAGCAGTACTTC
>TRBV20-1|once|-|TRBJ1-1
CSARPGSGDMNTGAFF
TGCAGTGCTAGACCCGGGTCAGGGGATATGAACACTGGAGCTTTCTTT
>TRBV15|many|-|TRBJ2-5
CATSRQGETQYF
TGTGCCACCAGCAGACAGGGAGAGACCCAGTACTTC
>TRBV29-1|many|-|TRBJ1-4
CSVVVSPIGSSNEKLFF
TGCAGCGTTGTTGTCAGCCCTATCGGTAGCTCTAATGAAAAACTGTTTTTT
>TRBV29-1|-|TRBD1|TRBJ2-7
CSVIQGVLYEQYF
TGCAGCGTAATACAGGGGGTGCTTTACGAGCAGTACTTC
>TRBV2|many|-|TRBJ1-3
CASRLEGGDGNTIYF
TGTGCCAGCAGACTGGAGGGGGGCGACGGAAACACCATATATTTT
>TRBV24-1|many|TRBD1|TRBJ1-5
CATSAGQGYQPQHF
TGTGCCACCAGTGCGGGACAGGGGTATCAGCCCCAGCATTTT
>TRBV10-1|-|-|TRBJ1-2
CASSEGRGSNYGYTF
TGCGCCAGCAGTGAGGGGCGGGGATCCAACTATGGCTACACCTTC
>TRBV9|-|TRBD1|TRBJ1-1
CASSATGEANTEAFF
TGTGCCAGCAGCGCGACAGGGGAGGCGAACACTGAAGCTTTCTTT
>TRBV20-1|-|-|TRBJ2-7
CSAHTNYEQYF
TGCAGTGCTCATACGAACTACGAGCAGTACTTC
>TRBV20-1|-|-|TRBJ1-6
CSGARYEDNSPLHF
TGCAGTGGCGCACGCTACGAGGATAATTCACCCCTCCACTTT
>TRBV2|few|-|TRBJ1-5
CASSPGGTGPQHF
TGTGCCAGCAGCCCCGGGGGGACGGGGCCCCAGCATTTT
>TRBV15|-|-|TRBJ1-2
CATSSASEGDYGYTF
TGTGCCACCAGCAGTGCTAGTGAGGGGGACTATGGCTACACCTTC
>TRBV11-2|-|-|TRBJ1-2
CASSRIPKGRDGYYGYTF
TGTGCCAGCAGCCGGATACCAAAAGGGAGGGATGGGTACTATGGCTACACCTTC
>TRBV18|once|-|TRBJ1-6
CASSSSKSSYNSPLHF
TGTGCCAGCTCATCTTCAAAAAGCTCCTATAATTCACCCCTCCACTTT
>TRBV20-1|-|-|TRBJ1-1
CSARPDPNTEAFF
TGCAGTGCTAGACCTGACCCCAACACTGAAGCTTTCTTT
>TRBV7-9|-|TRBD1|TRBJ2-3
CASSRTGDTDTQYF
TGTGCCAGCAGCCGTACAGGGGACACAGATACGCAGTATTTT
>TRBV9|few|-|TRBJ1-1
CASSVDVPNTEAFF
TGTGCCAGCAGCGTAGATGTCCCGAACACTGAAGCTTTCTTT
>TRBV24-1|many|-|TRBJ1-1
CATSDPRGRDTEAFF
TGTGCCACCAGCGATCCCCGGGGGCGAGACACTGAAGCTTTCTTT
>TRBV5-4|-|TRBD1|TRBJ1-5
CASSLGGQTNQPQHF
TGTGCCAGCAGCTTGGGGGGACAGACCAATCAGCCCCAGCATTTT
>TRBV9|many|-|TRBJ1-2
CASTNLGGDYGYTF
TGTGCCAGCACCAACCTCGGGGGAGACTATGGCTACACCTTC
>TRBV15|many|TRBD2|TRBJ2-7
CAANAGGAGTREYEQYF
TGTGCCGCCAACGCGGGGGGAGCCGGGACTAGAGAATACGAGCAGTACTTC
>TRBV18|few|TRBD1|TRBJ2-7
CASSRTGDLSEQYF
TGTGCCAGCTCACGGACAGGGGATTTGAGCGAGCAGTACTTC